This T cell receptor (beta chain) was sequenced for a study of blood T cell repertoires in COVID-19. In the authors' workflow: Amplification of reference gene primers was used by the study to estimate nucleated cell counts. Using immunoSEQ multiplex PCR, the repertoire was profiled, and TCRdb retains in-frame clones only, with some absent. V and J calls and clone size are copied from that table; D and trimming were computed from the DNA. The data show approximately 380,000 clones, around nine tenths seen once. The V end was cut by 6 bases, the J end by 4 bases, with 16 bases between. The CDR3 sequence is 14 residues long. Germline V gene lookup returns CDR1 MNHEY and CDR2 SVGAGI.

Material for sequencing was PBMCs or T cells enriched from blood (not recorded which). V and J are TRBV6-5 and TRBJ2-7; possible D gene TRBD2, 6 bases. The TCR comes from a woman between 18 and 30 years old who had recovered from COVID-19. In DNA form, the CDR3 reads TGTGCCAGCAGCCGGGGACGGACTATTTACGAGCAGTACTTC. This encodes CASSRGRTIYEQYF.